Below, one TCR beta chain is given with its context. Its specificity is unknown. Here immunoSEQ multiplex PCR was the method, and the copy in TCRdb shows in-frame clones only, minus some. The sample contains about 82,000 clones, around 84% of which appear only once. This entry belongs to a study of OX40 agonist ivuxolimab in advanced cancers. About the study: Treatment received earlier with anti-PD-1, anti-PD-L1 or anti-CTLA-4 agents was allowed, and over 30% had some. One patient with hepatocellular carcinoma and two with cutaneous melanoma, three in all, had partial responses.

After removal of 3 bases from V and 8 bases from J, the junction contained 5 bases not matched to a gene. CDR3 length equals 15 residues. Germline V gives CDR1 SGHTA, CDR2 FQGTGA. General study findings and limits: Average numbers of expanded clones were greater in CD8+ T cells than in CD4+.

This chain uses TRBV7-3 with TRBJ2-1; 12 nucleotides align to TRBD2. This TCR was recovered from an adult with an advanced solid tumor such as melanoma, head and neck, liver or kidney cancer. The input for sequencing was CD4+ or CD8+ T cells sorted from blood, taken in a trial of the OX40 agonist ivuxolimab. CDR3 region: CASSLASGGAYEQFF. In DNA, the CDR3 is TGTGCCAGCAGCTTGGCTAGCGGGGGGGCATATGAGCAGTTCTTC. Based on the CDR3 plus reference TRBV7-3 and TRBJ2-1, the full variable domain is GAGVSQTPSNKVTEKGKYVELRCDPISGHTALYWYRQSLGQGPEFLIYFQGTGAADDSGLPNDRFFAVRPEGSVSTLKIQRTERGDSAVYLCASSLASGGAYEQFFGPGTRLTVL.